Sequencing of this T cell receptor (beta chain) was carried out in a study of cytotoxic CD8 clonotypes in ibrutinib-treated CLL. Libraries were prepared by immunoSEQ multiplex PCR; TCRdb keeps only in-frame clonotypes and omits some of them. The table lists 150,000 to 200,000 clones, 81% of them singletons. Broader study findings: An increase in clonality occurred at ibrutinib response, followed by a return toward baseline at progression.

This clone appeared a single time. Its antigen is unknown. Sequenced material: PBMCs, taken after 12 months of ibrutinib treatment. The sequence derives from a human donor with chronic lymphocytic leukemia.

Here the CDR3 reads CASSGTSGGADTQYF. Written as DNA, the CDR3 is TGTGCCAGTAGTGGGACTAGCGGGGGGGCAGATACGCAGTATTTT. The chain combines TRBV19 with TRBJ2-3, with 16 positions matching TRBD2. V lost 5 bases to trimming and J lost 4 bases; unmatched junction nucleotides: 0. The CDR3 is 15 residues long. Germline CDR1 and CDR2: LNHDA and SQIVND (reference sequence).